This T cell receptor beta chain was sequenced during a study of post-analysis software for immune sequencing data. Carried by the TCR beta cDNA libraries were unique molecular identifiers. TCRdb analysed the PCR reads with MiXCR anew, one entry per CDR3 protein. Of some 190,000 distinct CDR3 sequences detected, 25% to 35% appear once; the ten largest clones hold more than 3%. This TCR was sampled from a girl between 2 and 17 years old with multiple sclerosis. The sequenced sample was blood.

CDR3 DNA: TGTGCCAGCAGCTCCCCAGTGAGCGAGGCGGGAGTGAGTTACAATGAGCAGTTCTTC. Encoded protein: CASSSPVSEAGVSYNEQFF. The V and J genes are TRBV13 and TRBJ2-1, with TRBD2 matching over 7 bases. The CDR3 covers 19 residues. V trimming: 4 bases; J trimming: 4 bases; junction bases outside the gene matches: 19. Germline loops: CDR1 PRHDT, CDR2 FYEKMQ (reference sequence).